The 15 T cell receptor beta chains below were found in one sample sequenced in a study of cytomegalovirus exposure and HLA in healthy donors. 60 Vbeta and 13 Jbeta primers were used in PCR. The protocol was immunoSEQ multiplex PCR, while the TCRdb copy is restricted to in-frame clones and leaves out a portion. The sample includes roughly 150,000 clones, approximately 82% of them seen just once. Material for sequencing was PBMCs. These receptor sequences come from a male donor in good health and CMV-seropositive.

The chain has TRBV30 and TRBJ2-7, with D hard to call. The CDR3 is 13 amino acids. The germline V gene has CDR1 GTSNPN and CDR2 SVGIG (reference sequence). Trimming removed 0 bases at V and 3 bases at J, with 9 bases between. The CDR3 nucleotides are TGTGCCTGGAGTGTAGTACAGCACTACGAGCAGTACTTC. Its protein product is CAWSVVQHYEQYF.

With regard to this clone: The junction and the germline gene differ at one end; a read error may be behind it. In DNA form, the CDR3 reads TGTGCCTGGAGTATGGGGGCTGGGGCCAACGGCCTGACTTTC. As protein: CAWSMGAGANGLTF. J is TRBJ2-6 and V is TRBV30; D is possibly TRBD1 (6 bases). Germline lookup yields CDR1 GTSNPN and CDR2 SVGIG (reference sequence). This CDR3 is built from 14 residues.

In this sample, this clone turned up a few times. The CDR3 spells CASSFFRVGNEQFF. CDR3 nucleotide sequence: TGTGCCAGCAGTTTTTTTCGTGTCGGCAATGAGCAGTTCTTC. The V and J genes are TRBV27 and TRBJ2-1; D remains ambiguous. Germline V gene sequence: CDR1 MNHEY, CDR2 SMNVEV (reference sequence). The V gene lost 3 bases and the J gene lost 6 bases, with 12 bases spanning the gap. The CDR3 sequence is 14 residues long.

On this clone itself: The identical CDR3 is also encoded by other nucleotide sequences in the sample. This chain links TRBV19 with TRBJ1-1, with D perhaps matching TRBD1 (5 bases). Trimming took 4 bases from V and 7 from J, leaving 13 bases between them. This CDR3 comprises 13 residues. CDR1 is LNHDA and CDR2 is SQIVND in the germline V gene (reference sequence). This CDR3 is CASSTLPGIEAFF. The CDR3 coding sequence is TGTGCCAGTAGTACCCTGCCAGGGATTGAAGCTTTCTTT. Supplemented by reference TRBV19 and TRBJ1-1, the full variable domain reads DGGITQSPKYLFRKEGQNVTLSCEQNLNHDAMYWYRQDPGQGLRLIYYSQIVNDFQKGDIAEGYSVSREKKESFPLTVTSAQKNPTAFYLCASSTLPGIEAFFGQGTRLTVV.

This chain's CDR3 is CASSEGTHKTRGYTF. The CDR3 nucleotides are TGTGCCAGCAGTGAGGGGACACATAAGACCCGTGGCTACACCTTC. J is TRBJ1-2 and V is TRBV2; D possibly corresponds to TRBD1 (6 bases). The CDR3 runs 15 residues. Germline V gene data show CDR1 as SNHLY and CDR2 as FYNNEI. V lost 3 bases to trimming and J lost 7 bases, with 18 bases between them.

This clone occurred a few times. This sequence joins TRBV4-3 and TRBJ2-2; D is perhaps TRBD1 (6 bases). This CDR3 comprises 15 residues. V was cut by 0 bases and J by 7 bases, with 12 bases left in between. Germline-derived CDR1 and CDR2 are LGHNA and YSLEER. This CDR3 reads CASSQDRGRVGELFF. The CDR3 nucleotides are TGCGCCAGCAGCCAAGATAGGGGGAGAGTCGGGGAGCTGTTTTTT.

V usage is TRBV28 and J usage is TRBJ2-1; D is unclear. The V gene lost 3 bases and the J gene lost 5 bases, with 14 bases spanning the gap. Germline CDR1 reads MDHEN; CDR2 reads SYDVKM. The CDR3 totals 15 residues. Here the CDR3 DNA reads TGTGCCAGCAGTTTCTTTTTACTAACGAACAATGAGCAGTTCTTC. Protein sequence: CASSFFLLTNNEQFF.

This clone was seen more than once but under ten times. CDR3 sequence reads: CASSISGLAGGQFF. CDR3 DNA sequence: TGTGCCAGTAGTATTTCGGGACTAGCGGGAGGACAGTTCTTC. The rearrangement uses TRBV19 and TRBJ2-1, with 15 bases that match TRBD2. The germline V gene encodes CDR1 LNHDA and CDR2 SQIVND (reference sequence). V lost 3 bases and J lost 13; bases outside the gene matches: 4. The CDR3 length is 14 residues.

CDR3 coding DNA: TGTGCCAGCTCACTCTTGCCAGGGGCCGACACTGAAGCTTTCTTT. Amino acids: CASSLLPGADTEAFF. The chain couples TRBV18 to TRBJ1-1; a possible D gene is TRBD1 (6 bases). The CDR3 has 15 amino acids. Germline V gives CDR1 KGHSH, CDR2 LQKENI. V dropped 4 bases and J dropped 3 bases, with 15 bases sitting between them.

The J gene is TRBJ1-1, the V gene TRBV28; D gene unclear. V lost 1 base and J lost 4, with 13 bases in between. The length of the CDR3 is 15 residues. The germline gives CDR1 MDHEN, CDR2 SYDVKM. In DNA form, the CDR3 reads TGTGCCAGCAGTTTATCTGGGATTGGGAGCACTGAAGCTTTCTTT. Its protein is CASSLSGIGSTEAFF.

This clone appeared a few times. The chain uses TRBV5-1 and TRBJ2-5, with no clear D. This CDR3 spans 15 amino acids. The V end lost 0 bases, the J end lost 3 bases, and 12 bases lay between the germline ends. CDR1 and CDR2 (germline): SGHRS, YFSETQ. CDR3 region: CASSLVAGTKETQYF. DNA of the CDR3: TGCGCCAGCAGCTTGGTCGCAGGCACAAAAGAGACCCAGTACTTC.

The rearrangement uses TRBV5-8 and TRBJ2-7, with a possible D match to TRBD2 (7 bases). Trimming left V 3 bases short and J 4 bases short, with 17 bases between. The germline V gene encodes CDR1 SGHTS and CDR2 YDEGEE. The CDR3 has 15 amino acids. For the CDR3, the DNA is TGTGCCAGCAGCTCCGGAACAGGGAGGGGATACGAGCAGTACTTC. It specifies CASSSGTGRGYEQYF.

The J gene is TRBJ2-5, the V gene TRBV5-1, with 8 bases lining up with TRBD1. There are 15 residues in the CDR3. Germline V lookup: CDR1 SGHRS, CDR2 YFSETQ. Trimming removed 2 bases from V and 1 base from J; junction bases left unmatched: 4. The CDR3 bases are TGCGCCAGCAGCTTCCTCCAGGGGGCCCAAGAGACCCAGTACTTC. This codes for CASSFLQGAQETQYF. Combining the CDR3 with reference TRBV5-1 and TRBJ2-5 gives the whole variable domain KAGVTQTPRYLIKTRGQQVTLSCSPISGHRSVSWYQQTPGQGLQFLFEYFSETQRNKGNFPGRFSGRQFSNSRSEMNVSTLELGDSALYLCASSFLQGAQETQYFGPGTRLLVL.

V is TRBV7-2 and J is TRBJ2-2; 8 nucleotides align to TRBD1. V was pared by 7 bases and J by 5 bases, with 9 bases of the junction left unmatched. CDR1 SGHTA and CDR2 FQGNSA come from the germline V gene. The CDR3 runs 15 residues. CDR3 amino acids: CASNTQGASTGELFF. DNA for the CDR3: TGTGCCAGCAATACCCAGGGGGCGAGTACCGGGGAGCTGTTTTTT.

The chain recombines TRBV29-1 with TRBJ2-2; D unclear. CDR1 SQVTM and CDR2 ANQGSEA come from the germline V gene. The ends were cut back, 6 bases at V and 1 base at J, with 12 bases in the middle. This CDR3 is 14 amino acids long. The CDR3 sequence is CSVRTGLNTGELFF. DNA for the CDR3: TGCAGCGTCCGAACGGGTTTGAACACCGGGGAGCTGTTTTTT.